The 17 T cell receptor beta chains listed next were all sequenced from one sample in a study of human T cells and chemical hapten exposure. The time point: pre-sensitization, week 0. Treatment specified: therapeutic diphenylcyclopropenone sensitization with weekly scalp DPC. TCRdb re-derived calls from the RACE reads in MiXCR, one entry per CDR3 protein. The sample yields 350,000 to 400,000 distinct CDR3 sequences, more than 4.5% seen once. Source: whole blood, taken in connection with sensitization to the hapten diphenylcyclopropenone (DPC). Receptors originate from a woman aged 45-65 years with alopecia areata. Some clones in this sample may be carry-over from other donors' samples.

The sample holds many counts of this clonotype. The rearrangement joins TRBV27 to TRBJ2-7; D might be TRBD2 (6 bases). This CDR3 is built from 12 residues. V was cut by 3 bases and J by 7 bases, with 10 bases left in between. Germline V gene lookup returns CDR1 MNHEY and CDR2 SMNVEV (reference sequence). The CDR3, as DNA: TGTGCCAGCAGTTTCCCGGCGGGGGAGCAGTACTTC. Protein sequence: CASSFPAGEQYF.

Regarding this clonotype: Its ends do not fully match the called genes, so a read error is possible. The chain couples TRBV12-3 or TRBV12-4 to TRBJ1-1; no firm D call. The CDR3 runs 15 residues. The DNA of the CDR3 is TGTGCCAGCATCGTATCCACGGGGAGAAGGACTGAAGCTTACTTT. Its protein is CASIVSTGRRTEAYF.

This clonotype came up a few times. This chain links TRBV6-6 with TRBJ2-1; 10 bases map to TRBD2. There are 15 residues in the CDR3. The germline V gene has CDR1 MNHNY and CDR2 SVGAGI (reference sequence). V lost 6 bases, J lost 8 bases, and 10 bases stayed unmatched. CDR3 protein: CASRTTSGVGHEQFF. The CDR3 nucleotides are TGTGCCAGCAGAACCACTAGCGGGGTGGGGCATGAGCAGTTCTTC.

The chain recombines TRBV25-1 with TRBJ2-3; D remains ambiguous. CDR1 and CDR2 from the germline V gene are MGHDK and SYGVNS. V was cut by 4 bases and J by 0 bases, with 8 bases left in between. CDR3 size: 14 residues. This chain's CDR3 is CASSAESSTDTQYF. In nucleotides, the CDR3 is TGTGCCAGCAGTGCTGAGTCTAGCACAGATACGCAGTATTTT.

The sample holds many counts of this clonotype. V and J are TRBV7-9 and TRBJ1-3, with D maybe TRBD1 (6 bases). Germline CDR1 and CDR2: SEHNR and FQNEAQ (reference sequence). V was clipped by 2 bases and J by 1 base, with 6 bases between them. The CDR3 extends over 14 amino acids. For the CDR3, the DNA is TGTGCCAGCAGCTTAACAGGGTCTGGAAACACCATATATTTT. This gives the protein CASSLTGSGNTIYF.

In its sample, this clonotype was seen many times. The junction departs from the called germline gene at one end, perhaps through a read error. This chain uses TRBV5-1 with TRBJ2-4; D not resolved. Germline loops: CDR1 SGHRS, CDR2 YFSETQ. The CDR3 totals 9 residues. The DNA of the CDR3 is TGCGCCAGCAGCTCAAGTGGCCACTTC. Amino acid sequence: CASSSSGHF.

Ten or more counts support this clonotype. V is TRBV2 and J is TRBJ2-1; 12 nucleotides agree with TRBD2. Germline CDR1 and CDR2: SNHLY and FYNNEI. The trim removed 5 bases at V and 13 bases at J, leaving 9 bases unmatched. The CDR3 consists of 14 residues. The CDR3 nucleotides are TGTGCCAGCAGTCCCGGGACTAGCGGGTTGCTTCAGTTCTTC. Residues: CASSPGTSGLLQFF.

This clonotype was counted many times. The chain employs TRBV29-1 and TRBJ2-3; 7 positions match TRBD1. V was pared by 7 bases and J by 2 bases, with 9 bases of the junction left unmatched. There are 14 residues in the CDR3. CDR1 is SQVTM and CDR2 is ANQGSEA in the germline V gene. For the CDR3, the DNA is TGCAGCGGTTATACAGGGGATGACACAGATACGCAGTATTTT. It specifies CSGYTGDDTDTQYF.

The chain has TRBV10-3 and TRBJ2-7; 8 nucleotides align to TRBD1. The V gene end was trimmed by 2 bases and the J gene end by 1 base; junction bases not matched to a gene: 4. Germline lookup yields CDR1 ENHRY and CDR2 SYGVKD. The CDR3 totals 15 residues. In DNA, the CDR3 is TGTGCCATCAGTGAGGGGACAGGCCTTTCCTACGAGCAGTACTTC. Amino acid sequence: CAISEGTGLSYEQYF.

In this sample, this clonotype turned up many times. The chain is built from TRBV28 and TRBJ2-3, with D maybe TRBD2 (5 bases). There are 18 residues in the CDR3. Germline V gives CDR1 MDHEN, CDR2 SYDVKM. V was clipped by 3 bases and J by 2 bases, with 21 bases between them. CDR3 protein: CASSFHRSLTTPTDTQYF. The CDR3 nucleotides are TGTGCCAGCAGTTTTCATAGGTCCCTGACTACTCCCACAGATACGCAGTATTTT. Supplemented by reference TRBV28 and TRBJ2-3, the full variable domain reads DVKVTQSSRYLVKRTGEKVFLECVQDMDHENMFWYRQDPGLGLRLIYFSYDVKMKEKGDIPEGYSVSREKKERFSLILESASTNQTSMYLCASSFHRSLTTPTDTQYFGPGTRLTVL.

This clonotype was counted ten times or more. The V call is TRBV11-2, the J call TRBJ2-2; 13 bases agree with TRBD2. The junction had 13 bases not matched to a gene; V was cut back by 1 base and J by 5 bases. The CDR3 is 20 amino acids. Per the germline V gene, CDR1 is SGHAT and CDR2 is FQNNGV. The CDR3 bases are TGTGCCAGCAGCTTAGTCCGGGTACTAGCGGGAGGGCGACGGACCGGGGAGCTGTTTTTT. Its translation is CASSLVRVLAGGRRTGELFF.

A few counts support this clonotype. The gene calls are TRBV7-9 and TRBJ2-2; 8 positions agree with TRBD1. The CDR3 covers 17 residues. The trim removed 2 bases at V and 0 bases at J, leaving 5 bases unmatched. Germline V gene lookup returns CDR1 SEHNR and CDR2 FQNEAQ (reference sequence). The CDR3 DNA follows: TGTGCCAGCAGCTTACCCCGACAGGGGCCGAACACCGGGGAGCTGTTTTTT. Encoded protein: CASSLPRQGPNTGELFF.

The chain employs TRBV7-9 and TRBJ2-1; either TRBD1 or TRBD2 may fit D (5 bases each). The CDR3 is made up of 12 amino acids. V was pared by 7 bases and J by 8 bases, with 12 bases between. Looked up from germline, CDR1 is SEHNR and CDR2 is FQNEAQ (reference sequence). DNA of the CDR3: TGTGCCAGCATGGGACCATTGGATGAGCAGTTCTTC. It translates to CASMGPLDEQFF.

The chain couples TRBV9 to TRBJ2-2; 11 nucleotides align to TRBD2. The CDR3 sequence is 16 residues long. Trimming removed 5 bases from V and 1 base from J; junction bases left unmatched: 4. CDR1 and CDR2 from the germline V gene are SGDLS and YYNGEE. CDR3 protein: CASRPTSGGNTGELFF. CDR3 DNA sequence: TGTGCCAGCAGGCCTACTAGCGGGGGGAACACCGGGGAGCTGTTTTTT.

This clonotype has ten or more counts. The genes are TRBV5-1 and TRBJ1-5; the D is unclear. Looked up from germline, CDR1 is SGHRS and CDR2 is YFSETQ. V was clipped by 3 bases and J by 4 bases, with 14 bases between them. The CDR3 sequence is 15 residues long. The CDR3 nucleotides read TGCGCCAGCAGCTCTGTTCCGGGCCATAATCAGCCCCAGCATTTT. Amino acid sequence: CASSSVPGHNQPQHF.

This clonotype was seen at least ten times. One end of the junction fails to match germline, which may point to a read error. The CDR3 bases are TGTGCCAGCAGTTACGGGACAGGGCCTGAGGCTTTCTTT. Translating gives CASSYGTGPEAFF. This chain connects TRBV6-5 to TRBJ1-1; 9 positions agree with TRBD1. In germline, CDR1 is MNHEY, CDR2 SVGAGI. The CDR3 contains 13 residues.

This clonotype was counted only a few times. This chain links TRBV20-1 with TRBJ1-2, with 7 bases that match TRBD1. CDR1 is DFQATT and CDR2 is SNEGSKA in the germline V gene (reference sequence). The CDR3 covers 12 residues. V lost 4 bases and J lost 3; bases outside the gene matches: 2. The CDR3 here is CSANDRDYGYTF. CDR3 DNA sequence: TGCAGTGCTAACGACAGGGACTATGGCTACACCTTC.